This TCR beta chain was identified during a study of shared clonotypes between healthy human individuals (TCRdb year 2020). As for the study more broadly: Three men and a couple of women, aged 18 to 49 years, made up the cohort. For each donor, three plates each were used for CD4 naive and CD4 memory, two plates were used for CD8 naive, and one plate was used for CD8 memory. The study deeply sequenced blood TCR repertoires of about 5 healthy adults to estimate repertoire size and the extent of clonotype sharing between individuals. Each donor's leukapheresis produced roughly between roughly 0.85 and 9.5 billion PBMCs. To increase sequencing depth and limit assay-specific biases, different laboratories used diverse techniques to prepare libraries and sequence TCR repertoires.

Using the deep immunoSEQ assay, multiplex PCR amplified TCR CDR3 regions from genomic DNA. Extracted genomic DNA from each cell subset was distributed evenly across all wells of several immunoSEQ 96-well plates, and each plate was treated as a replicate. For sorted subsets, approximately 210 ng of genomic DNA, equivalent to some 30,000 T cell genomes, went into each replicate PCR. Purified libraries were measured with a Qubit 3.0 fluorometer, size-checked on a Bioanalyzer 2100, and measured again with the KAPA Library Quantification kit. Every immunoSEQ 96-well plate was sequenced on a separate single-read 150-cycle Illumina NextSeq 550 flow cell. Per the source publication's procedure: Because only junctional sequences without quality scores were contained in the immunoSEQ output, filtering matching that applied to full-length reads could not be performed. Sequences were annotated with PyIR, a Python wrapper for IgBLAST v1.9, and V/J genes and CDR3 were assigned using IMGT germline references. Reads with weak V/J assignments (E-value above 1e-6), missing CDR3, stop codons, out-of-frame junctions, or ambiguous translated residues were removed. A V3J clonotype was defined by an identical inferred V gene, J gene, and CDR3 amino acid sequence. Percentage overlap between repertoires was calculated by dividing the number of shared unique clonotypes by the size of the smaller repertoire. Richness of each repertoire was evaluated using RTK rarefaction, the Chao1 estimator, and Recon v2.1 estimates of unobserved clonotypes. Generation probabilities were computed with OLGA for all TCRbeta clonotypes obtained by the gDNA method from a handful of donors. TCRdb took over this immuneACCESS table, retaining in-frame rearrangements with V and J assigned. Such tables are incomplete; in checked studies, under half of the missing clones stem from an unresolved V gene, and the remainder is unexplained. V and J calls and clone size follow that table, whereas D and trimming were derived from the DNA. The sample contains approximately 1.5 million clones, 98% of them found a single time. About 0.35% of the sample is in the top ten clones.

Inclusive of the bounding cysteine and phenylalanine, the CDR3 is 15 residues long. Left in the record is the CDR3 DNA by itself, 45 bases read in frame from the first base. CDR1 and CDR2 (MDHEN, SYDVKM) derive from the germline V gene. V is clipped by 7 bases and J by 0 bases, and the sequence between their germline boundaries is 13 bases long. A note on this clone: Its antigen remains undetermined. Base qualities were left out, and no much larger clone turns up one base away.

The research as a whole found: Sampling was restricted to blood, and TCR repertoires in tissues likely differ from the TCR repertoires found in blood. Because the study included a small number of donors, the genetic and exposure-history diversity represented was limited. Based on pairwise subsampling, the degree of clonotype sharing among donors was expected to be affected by sequencing depth. Higher generation probabilities were observed for clonotypes shared by all four sorted-subset donors than for non-shared clonotypes. Rarefaction of sorted-subset datasets indicated incomplete sequencing despite the large sequencing depth. About 4.5% of naive CD4, around 3.5% of naive CD8, about 2.4% of memory CD4, and 0.35% to 0.4% of memory CD8 clonotypes were shared across a handful of donors. Larger estimated clonotype richness was generally found for naive subsets than for memory subsets.

The donors were healthy, HIV-negative adults with no recently reported acute infections or vaccinations. Every donor was a Caucasian adult living in Nashville, Tennessee, USA. CD4+ T cells were enriched through magnetic negative selection, after which naive cells were positively selected on CD45RA and the remaining negative fraction served as the memory subset. Blood was obtained by leukapheresis, after which PBMCs were separated by Ficoll-Histopaque density gradient centrifugation and cryopreserved in liquid nitrogen vapor phase. Analytical flow cytometry was used to check the purity and quantity of every magnetically sorted T cell population. Genomic DNA was isolated from every sorted fraction and measured by UV absorbance on a Nanodrop 2000c.

Recombination connected TRBV28 to TRBJ1-5, with the identity of the D gene unclear. Sample: naive CD4+ T cells sorted from blood. The sample's cell subset or site, from its label and the paper: CD45RA+ positively selected. The clonotype comes from a young man in good health. The encoded CDR3 is CASTQGGDSNQPQHF. The nucleotide sequence is TGTGCCAGCACCCAAGGTGGAGATAGCAATCAGCCCCAGCATTTT. This CDR3, with the reference TRBV28 and TRBJ1-5 proteins standing in past its ends, gives the full variable domain DVKVTQSSRYLVKRTGEKVFLECVQDMDHENMFWYRQDPGLGLRLIYFSYDVKMKEKGDIPEGYSVSREKKERFSLILESASTNQTSMYLCASTQGGDSNQPQHFGDGTRLSIL.